What follows describes a single T cell receptor beta chain. The antigen this receptor binds is unknown. No clone much larger than this one lies a single base away; base qualities are absent. This entry is derived from a study of blood T cell repertoires in COVID-19 (dated by TCRdb to between 2020 and 2021). About the full investigation: The collaborator samples originated in the United States, Italy and Spain and spanned the acute and convalescent phases of COVID-19. Where HLA class I and class II types were available, the types were taken from metadata supplied by the sample provider, not from assay-based typing. Deeply sampled blood TCRbeta repertoires from subjects exposed to, actively infected with, or recovered from COVID-19 were included in the dataset. Sample metadata almost always included a de-identified subject ID, COVID-19 status, age in years and sex. The prospective study material was composed of cDNA or gDNA derived from T cells, B-cell-depleted T cells, or PBMCs. The repertoires were released in a freely available public database meant as a resource for research on the immune response to SARS-CoV-2. The samples were drawn from two sources: the first 160 participants of the ongoing ImmuneRACE study, and fewer than 1,500 subjects contributed by 6 global collaborators. Broader findings and caveats from the paper: The amount of clinical and demographic metadata varied by source and participant and was provided uncurated.

A second Seattle source provided samples from volunteer blood donors who had recovered from COVID-19. Each collaborating institution followed its own protocols to collect whole blood in K2EDTA tubes. For TCRbeta analysis, collaborators shipped samples as frozen whole blood, isolated PBMCs, or DNA extracted from either of those sample types. Taken from the germline V gene (reference sequence), the CDR1 and CDR2 loops are LNHDA and SQIVND. From the cysteine up to the phenylalanine, the CDR3 has a length of 16 residues. Just the 48-base CDR3 DNA is kept, in frame starting at base 1. V was cut back by 7 bases and J by 1 base, leaving a gap of 18 bases between them. The immunoSEQ Assay, a bias-controlled multiplex PCR, was used to amplify TCRbeta CDR3 regions from genomic DNA. The authors' pipeline ran thus. Nucleated cell counts per sample were estimated from amplification of reference gene primers within the assay. Sequence reads were collapsed and filtered to measure the absolute abundance of every unique TCRbeta CDR3 rearrangement. For each sample, productive Simpson clonality was calculated by taking the square root of Simpson's diversity index across productive rearrangements. Entries here come from immuneACCESS through TCRdb and include only in-frame sequences with V and J called. Some clones fail to appear in such tables; in the studies checked, an unresolved V gene covers under half of the shortfall, and the cause of the remainder is unknown. D and trimming come from the DNA, and the V and J calls and clone size come from that table. The sample table shows 230,000 or so clones, and roughly 82% are seen once. The leading ten clones occupy 1.4% of the sample.

This TCR was recovered from a woman between 40 and 55 years old who had recovered from COVID-19. Input material: peripheral blood. The chain was built from TRBV19 and TRBJ2-3; TRBD2 is a possible D gene, resting on 7 matching bases. The CDR3 corresponds to CASTRGAGMGTDTQYF. The nucleotide sequence reads as follows: TGTGCCAGTACCCGGGGGGCAGGGATGGGCACAGATACGCAGTATTTT.